A selection of T cell receptor beta chains follows, all from one sample in a study of CD8+ T cells in alopecia areata. Libraries were prepared by immunoSEQ multiplex PCR; TCRdb keeps only in-frame clonotypes and omits some of them. The sample comprises roughly 170,000 clones, 50% to 70% of which are singletons, and under 15% rests with the top ten. The material sequenced was CD4+ T cells sorted from blood, taken at week 0. The receptors here all came from a human donor with alopecia areata. Both conserved end residues are part of each CDR3. Clone size appears in some rows only: once, few, many, or a class for an expanded clone.

-	TRBV5-1	TRBJ2-1	13	CASSLETGQQQFF
-	TRBV6-1	TRBJ2-1	11	CASRLGYEQFF
-	TRBV4-2	TRBJ2-5	15	CASSQDVPTQETQYF
-	TRBV5-1	TRBJ2-7	14	CASSLGQGAYEQYF
few	TRBV14	TRBJ1-1	11	CASSQDIKAFF
few	TRBV30	TRBJ1-5	13	CAWSDVANQPQHF
-	TRBV18	TRBJ2-7	15	CASSPQTGASYEQYF
-	TRBV7-2	TRBJ2-2	14	CASSLGANTGELFF
few	TRBV5-1	TRBJ1-2	17	CASSLAQGQGINYGYTF
-	TRBV7-2	TRBJ1-1	15	CASSLVKGGNTEAFF
-	TRBV30	TRBJ1-1	14	CAWSEWGRGTEAFF
-	TRBV2	TRBJ2-2	14	CASSRQENTGELFF
-	TRBV30	TRBJ1-5	13	CAWSRGEDQPQHF
-	TRBV2	TRBJ2-5	14	CASSGQGRGETQYF
-	TRBV7-9	TRBJ1-1	17	CASSLGALRGGDTEAFF
few	TRBV30	TRBJ2-5	14	CAWTSGGFQETQYF
few	TRBV7-9	TRBJ2-7	14	CASSLELGEGEQYF
-	TRBV4-2	TRBJ1-5	15	CASSQDIQGNQPQHF
-	TRBV5-1	TRBJ1-1	16	CASSPNLMTSNTEAFF
few	TRBV19	TRBJ2-7	15	CASSIPGTGGNEQYF
-	TRBV18	TRBJ1-5	17	CASSPLPMTGENQPQHF
-	TRBV4-2	TRBJ2-1	21	CASSQDHSGTLIPSSYNEQFF
-	TRBV25-1	TRBJ1-2	13	CASSDFVGGPYTF
few	TRBV9	TRBJ2-7	12	CASSVGMGEQYF
-	TRBV6-1	TRBJ2-7	14	CASSDREGSDEQYF
-	TRBV6-5	TRBJ2-7	14	CASSYPGGTSEQYF
few	TRBV30	TRBJ2-3	11	CAWSVSDTQYF